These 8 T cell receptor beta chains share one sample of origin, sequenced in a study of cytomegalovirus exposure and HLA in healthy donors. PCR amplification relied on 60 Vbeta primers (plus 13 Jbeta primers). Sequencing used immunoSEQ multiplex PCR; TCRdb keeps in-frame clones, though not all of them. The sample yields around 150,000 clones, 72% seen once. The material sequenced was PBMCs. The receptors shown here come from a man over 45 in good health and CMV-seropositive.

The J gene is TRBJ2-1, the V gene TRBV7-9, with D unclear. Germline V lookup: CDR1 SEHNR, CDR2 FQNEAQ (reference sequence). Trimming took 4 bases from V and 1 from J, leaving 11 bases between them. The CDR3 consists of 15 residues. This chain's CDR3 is CASSSPGLSYNEQFF. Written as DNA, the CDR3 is TGTGCCAGCAGCTCCCCAGGCCTATCCTACAATGAGCAGTTCTTC.

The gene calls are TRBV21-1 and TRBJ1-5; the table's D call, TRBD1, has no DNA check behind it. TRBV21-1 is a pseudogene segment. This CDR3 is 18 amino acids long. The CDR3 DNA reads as TGTGCCAGCAGCAAAGGAGGGGGGAGACAGGGGACTTATCAGCCCCAGCATTTT. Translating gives CASSKGGGRQGTYQPQHF.

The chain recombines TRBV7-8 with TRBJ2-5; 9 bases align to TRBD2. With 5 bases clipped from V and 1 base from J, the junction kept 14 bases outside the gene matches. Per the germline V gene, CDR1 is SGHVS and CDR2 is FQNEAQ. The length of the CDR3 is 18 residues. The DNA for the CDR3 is TGTGCCAGCAGCCCAGGCCCAGCCGGGACTAGCAGCCAAGAGACCCAGTACTTC. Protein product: CASSPGPAGTSSQETQYF.

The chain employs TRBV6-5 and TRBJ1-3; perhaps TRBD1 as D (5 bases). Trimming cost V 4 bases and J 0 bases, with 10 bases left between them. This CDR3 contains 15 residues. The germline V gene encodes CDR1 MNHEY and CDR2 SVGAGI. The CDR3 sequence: CASSSAGGSGNTIYF. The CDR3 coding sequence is TGTGCCAGCAGTTCCGCGGGGGGCTCTGGAAACACCATATATTTT.

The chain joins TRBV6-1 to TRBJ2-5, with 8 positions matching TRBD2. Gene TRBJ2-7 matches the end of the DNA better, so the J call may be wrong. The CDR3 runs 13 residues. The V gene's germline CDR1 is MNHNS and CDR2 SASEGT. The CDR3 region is CASESREGYEQYF. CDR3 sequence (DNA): TGTGCCAGCGAATCCCGGGAGGGCTACGAGCAGTACTTC.

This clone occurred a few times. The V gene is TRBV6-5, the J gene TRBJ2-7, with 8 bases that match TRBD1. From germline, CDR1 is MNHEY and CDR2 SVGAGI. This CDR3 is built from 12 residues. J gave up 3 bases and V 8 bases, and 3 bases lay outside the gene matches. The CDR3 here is CASQGAFYEQYF. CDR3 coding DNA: TGTGCCAGCCAGGGGGCCTTCTACGAGCAGTACTTC.

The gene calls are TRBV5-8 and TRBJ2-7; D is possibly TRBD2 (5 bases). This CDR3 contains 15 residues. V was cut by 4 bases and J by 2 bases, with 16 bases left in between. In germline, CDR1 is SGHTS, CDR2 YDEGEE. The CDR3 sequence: CASSPLGRLTYEQYF. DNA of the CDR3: TGTGCCAGCAGCCCACTAGGGCGGCTAACCTACGAGCAGTACTTC. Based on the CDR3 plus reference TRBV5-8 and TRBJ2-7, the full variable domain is EAGVTQSPTHLIKTRGQQATLRCSPISGHTSVYWYQQALGLGLQFLLWYDEGEERNRGNFPPRFSGRQFPNYSSELNVNALELEDSALYLCASSPLGRLTYEQYFGPGTRLTVT.

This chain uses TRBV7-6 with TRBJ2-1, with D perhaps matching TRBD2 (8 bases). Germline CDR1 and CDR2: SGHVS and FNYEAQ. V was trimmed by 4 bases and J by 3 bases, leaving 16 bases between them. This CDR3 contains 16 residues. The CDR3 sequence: CASSSDRAGGYNEQFF. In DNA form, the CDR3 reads TGTGCCAGCAGCTCCGACAGGGCGGGGGGCTACAATGAGCAGTTCTTC.